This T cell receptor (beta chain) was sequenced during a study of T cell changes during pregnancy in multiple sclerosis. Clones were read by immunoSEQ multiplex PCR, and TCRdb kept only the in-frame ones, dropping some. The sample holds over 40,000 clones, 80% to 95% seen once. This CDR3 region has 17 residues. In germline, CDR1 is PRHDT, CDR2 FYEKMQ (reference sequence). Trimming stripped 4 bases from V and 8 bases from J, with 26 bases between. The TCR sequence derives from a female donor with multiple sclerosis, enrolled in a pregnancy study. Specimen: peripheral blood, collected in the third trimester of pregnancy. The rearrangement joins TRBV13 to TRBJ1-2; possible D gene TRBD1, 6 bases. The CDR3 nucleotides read TGTGCCAGCAGCTCTCCCCTCACAGGGTACGAACTTGGAGGCTACACCTTC. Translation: CASSSPLTGYELGGYTF. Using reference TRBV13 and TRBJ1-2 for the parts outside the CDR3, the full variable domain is AAGVIQSPRHLIKEKRETATLKCYPIPRHDTVYWYQQGPGQDPQFLISFYEKMQSDKGSIPDRFSAQQFSDYHSELNMSSLELGDSALYFCASSSPLTGYELGGYTFGSGTRLTVV.